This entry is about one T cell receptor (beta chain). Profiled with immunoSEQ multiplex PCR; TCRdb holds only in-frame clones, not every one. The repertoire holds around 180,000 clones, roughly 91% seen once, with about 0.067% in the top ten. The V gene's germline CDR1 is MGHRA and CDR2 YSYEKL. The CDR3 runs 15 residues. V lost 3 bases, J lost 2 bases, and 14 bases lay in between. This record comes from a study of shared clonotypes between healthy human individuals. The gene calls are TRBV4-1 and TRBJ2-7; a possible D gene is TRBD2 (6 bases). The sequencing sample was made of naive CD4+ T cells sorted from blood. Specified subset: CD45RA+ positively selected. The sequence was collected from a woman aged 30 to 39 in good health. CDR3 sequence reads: CASSHLAVPPYEQYF. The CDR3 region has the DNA TGCGCCAGCAGCCACTTAGCGGTACCGCCCTACGAGCAGTACTTC.